This TCR beta chain comes out of a study of CXCR3-negative and CXCR3-positive naive CD8 T cells. Study summary: Summed over all libraries, TRB reads came to around 140 million, with about 1.5 +/- 0.3 million per library.

The CDR3 runs to 15 residues. Germline-derived CDR1 and CDR2 are SNHLY and FYNNEI. UMI-labeled 5' RACE TRB cDNA libraries were prepared from the cells. For each CDR3 protein, TCRdb gives one entry from its re-call of the 5' RACE reads, without DNA. The sample table includes tens of thousands of distinct CDR3 sequences. The sequence derives from a human donor in good health. Some clones in this sample may be carry-over from other donors' samples. The chain is built from TRBV2 and TRBJ1-3. Sample: memory CD8+ T cells from blood. CDR3 loop: CASSDSARSGNTIYF.